This passage covers 17 T cell receptor beta chains from one sample sequenced in a study of technical replicates of blood from a few donors. Assay: immunoSEQ multiplex PCR; the TCRdb copy retains only in-frame clones and omits some. Of about 80,000 clones listed, about 91% are singletons. Sequenced input: T cells isolated from PBMCs. The receptors here all came from a human donor in good health.

The V and J genes are TRBV5-1 and TRBJ1-1, with a possible D match to TRBD1 (6 bases). Germline CDR1 reads SGHRS; CDR2 reads YFSETQ. The ends were cut back, 3 bases at V and 1 base at J, with 10 bases in the middle. CDR3 length equals 14 residues. Here the CDR3 DNA reads TGCGCCAGCAGCTCGCCGACAGGGAACACTGAAGCTTTCTTT. Translation: CASSSPTGNTEAFF.

Only one count was recorded for this clone. The chain carries TRBV28 and TRBJ2-7; the match to TRBD1 covers 8 bases. Germline CDR1 and CDR2: MDHEN and SYDVKM. CDR3 length equals 14 residues. J gave up 2 bases and V 6 bases, and 6 bases lay outside the gene matches. Here the CDR3 reads CASSGQGSAYEQYF. CDR3 in DNA: TGTGCCAGCAGCGGACAGGGTTCGGCCTACGAGCAGTACTTC.

This clone was seen only once. The gene calls are TRBV4-1 and TRBJ2-1; TRBD2 matches at 7 bases. This CDR3 has 16 residues. After removal of 5 bases from V and 6 bases from J, the junction contained 13 bases not matched to a gene. Germline V gene lookup returns CDR1 MGHRA and CDR2 YSYEKL. The CDR3 region has the DNA TGCGCCAGCAGCTTATCGGTACTAGCGAATACCAATGAGCAGTTCTTC. It codes for CASSLSVLANTNEQFF.

This rearrangement joins TRBV27 to TRBJ1-5; perhaps TRBD1 as D (5 bases). CDR3 length: 14 residues. V was shortened by 0 bases and J by 6 bases, with 9 bases between the two germline ends. Germline CDR1 and CDR2: MNHEY and SMNVEV (reference sequence). The CDR3 sequence: CASSLSRGGQPQHF. Here the CDR3 DNA reads TGTGCCAGCAGTTTATCGCGGGGGGGTCAGCCCCAGCATTTT.

This chain uses TRBV12-5 with TRBJ2-1; 10 nucleotides align to TRBD2. Germline V gene sequence: CDR1 LGHNT, CDR2 FRNRAP. V trimming: 5 bases; J trimming: 7 bases; junction bases outside the gene matches: 11. The CDR3 has 16 amino acids. CDR3 sequence (DNA): TGTGCTAGTGGTCCTTCGCGCCTTAGCGGGAGGAATGAGCAGTTCTTC. Amino acid sequence: CASGPSRLSGRNEQFF.

The rearrangement links TRBV28 to TRBJ2-7; 7 nucleotides match TRBD2. The germline V gene encodes CDR1 MDHEN and CDR2 SYDVKM. The V gene end was trimmed by 3 bases and the J gene end by 5 bases; junction bases not matched to a gene: 4. This CDR3 is built from 13 residues. CDR3 DNA: TGTGCCAGCAGTTTTGGGGAGGGGAACGAGCAGTACTTC. This sequence encodes CASSFGEGNEQYF. Variable domain in full (rest from reference TRBV28 and TRBJ2-7): DVKVTQSSRYLVKRTGEKVFLECVQDMDHENMFWYRQDPGLGLRLIYFSYDVKMKEKGDIPEGYSVSREKKERFSLILESASTNQTSMYLCASSFGEGNEQYFGPGTRLTVT.

V is TRBV5-1 and J is TRBJ1-5; TRBD1 agrees at 9 bases. The germline V gene encodes CDR1 SGHRS and CDR2 YFSETQ. Trimming removed 4 bases from V and 7 bases from J; junction bases left unmatched: 12. CDR3 length: 16 amino acids. Here the CDR3 reads CASSTGPGQGEQPQHF. CDR3 DNA sequence: TGCGCCAGCAGCACAGGACCGGGACAGGGAGAACAGCCCCAGCATTTT.

This chain uses TRBV7-2 with TRBJ1-5; the D gene is possibly TRBD1 (5 bases). Germline V gives CDR1 SGHTA, CDR2 FQGNSA. The CDR3 runs 15 residues. The V gene lost 5 bases and the J gene lost 4 bases, with 15 bases spanning the gap. The CDR3 DNA reads as TGTGCCAGCAGCCCGTTCCGGGACTCGAATCAGCCCCAGCATTTT. Translating gives CASSPFRDSNQPQHF.

The V gene is TRBV30, the J gene TRBJ1-1; D is unclear. The CDR3 consists of 13 residues. Germline V gene sequence: CDR1 GTSNPN, CDR2 SVGIG (reference sequence). Trimming cost V 3 bases and J 1 base, with 9 bases left between them. The CDR3 DNA reads TGTGCCTGGAGCTTCCAACAGAACACTGAAGCTTTCTTT. It specifies CAWSFQQNTEAFF.

CDR3 sequence: CASSLLAGVGETQYF. CDR3 DNA sequence: TGTGCCAGCAGCCTACTAGCGGGAGTGGGGGAGACCCAGTACTTC. The chain uses TRBV7-2 and TRBJ2-5, with 11 bases fitting TRBD2. CDR1 is SGHTA and CDR2 is FQGNSA in the germline V gene. The ends lost 5 bases at V and 5 bases at J; junction bases unmatched: 7. CDR3 size: 15 residues. The full variable domain, with the rest looked up from reference TRBV7-2 and TRBJ2-5, is GAGVSQSPSNKVTEKGKDVELRCDPISGHTALYWYRQSLGQGLEFLIYFQGNSAPDKSGLPSDRFSAERTGGSVSTLTIQRTQQEDSAVYLCASSLLAGVGETQYFGPGTRLLVL.

The chain has TRBV27 and TRBJ1-1; TRBD1 agrees at 10 bases. Germline values: CDR1 MNHEY, CDR2 SMNVEV (reference sequence). The CDR3 has 14 amino acids. Germline trimming cut 6 bases from V and 10 bases from J; bases unmatched to any gene: 11. The CDR3 DNA follows: TGTGCCAGCAGGATCCCGGGACAGGGGCTTTCAGCTTTCTTT. It yields the protein CASRIPGQGLSAFF.

The chain carries TRBV4-1 and TRBJ2-7, with 14 bases identical to TRBD2. The CDR3 extends over 15 amino acids. V shed 5 bases, J shed 2 bases, and the junction held 2 bases outside the gene matches. Germline values: CDR1 MGHRA, CDR2 YSYEKL. This CDR3 reads CASSVGLAGAYEQYF. The CDR3, as DNA: TGCGCCAGCAGCGTGGGACTAGCGGGAGCCTACGAGCAGTACTTC.

The chain has TRBV21-1 and TRBJ1-4. TRBV21-1 is a pseudogene. The CDR3 totals 16 residues. The DNA for the CDR3 is TGTGCCAGCAGCAAAGGGGCCGGGGAAACTAATGAAAAACTGTTTTTT. Residues: CASSKGAGETNEKLFF.

The chain recombines TRBV14 with TRBJ2-5; weak D call: TRBD2 (5 bases). Deletions cut 0 bases from V and 5 bases from J, with 16 bases between. Germline V lookup: CDR1 SGHDN, CDR2 FVKESK. This CDR3 region has 16 residues. The DNA for the CDR3 is TGTGCCAGCAGCCAAGAAATGGCGCAGCTAGCTGAGACCCAGTACTTC. Residues: CASSQEMAQLAETQYF. Supplemented by reference TRBV14 and TRBJ2-5, the full variable domain reads EAGVTQFPSHSVIEKGQTVTLRCDPISGHDNLYWYRRVMGKEIKFLLHFVKESKQDESGMPNNRFLAERTGGTYSTLKVQPAELEDSGVYFCASSQEMAQLAETQYFGPGTRLLVL.

This sequence joins TRBV28 and TRBJ2-2; 7 bases align to TRBD1. Per germline, CDR1 MDHEN and CDR2 SYDVKM. The ends lost 6 bases at V and 1 base at J; junction bases unmatched: 5. This CDR3 is built from 15 residues. The CDR3 spells CASRDRTGNTGELFF. DNA for the CDR3: TGTGCCAGCAGGGATCGGACAGGGAACACCGGGGAGCTGTTTTTT.

The rearrangement uses TRBV5-1 and TRBJ2-3; 11 positions agree with TRBD1. Germline CDR1 reads SGHRS; CDR2 reads YFSETQ. CDR3 length: 17 amino acids. V trimming: 2 bases; J trimming: 3 bases; junction bases outside the gene matches: 8. As DNA, the CDR3 is TGCGCCAGCAGCTTAGGGGCCGGGACAGGGGGTACAGATACGCAGTATTTT. Encoded protein: CASSLGAGTGGTDTQYF.

The chain carries TRBV2 and TRBJ1-5; D gene ambiguous. V lost 7 bases, J lost 0 bases, and 10 bases lay in between. The CDR3 loop spans 14 amino acids. The germline CDR1 and CDR2 sequences are SNHLY and FYNNEI. DNA for the CDR3: TGTGCCAGCATCACGAGTTATAGCAATCAGCCCCAGCATTTT. This translates into CASITSYSNQPQHF.